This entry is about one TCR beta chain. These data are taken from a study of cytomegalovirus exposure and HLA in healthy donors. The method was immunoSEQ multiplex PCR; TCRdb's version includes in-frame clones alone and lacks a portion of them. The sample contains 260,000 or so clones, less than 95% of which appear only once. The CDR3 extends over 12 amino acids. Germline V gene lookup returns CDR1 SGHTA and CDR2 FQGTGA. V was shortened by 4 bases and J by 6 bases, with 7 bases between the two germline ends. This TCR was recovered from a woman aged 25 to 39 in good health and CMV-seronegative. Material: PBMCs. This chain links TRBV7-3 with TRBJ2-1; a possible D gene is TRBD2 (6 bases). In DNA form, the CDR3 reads TGTGCCAGCAGCTCGGGACTCAATGAGCAGTTCTTC. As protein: CASSSGLNEQFF. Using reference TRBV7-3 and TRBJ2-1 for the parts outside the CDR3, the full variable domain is GAGVSQTPSNKVTEKGKYVELRCDPISGHTALYWYRQSLGQGPEFLIYFQGTGAADDSGLPNDRFFAVRPEGSVSTLKIQRTERGDSAVYLCASSSGLNEQFFGPGTRLTVL.